A selection of T cell receptor beta chains follows, all from one sample in a study of identical twins. Via MiXCR, TCRdb re-called the 5' RACE reads, giving one row per CDR3 protein. This repertoire shows hundreds of thousands of distinct CDR3 sequences, over 5% found once; its top ten account for 1.5% to 2%. Source material: naive T cells sorted from blood. These receptors originate from a man younger than 30 in good health. CDR3s include the opening cysteine and the closing phenylalanine or tryptophan. Expanded clones get a size class; other rows say once, few or many, or leave the size out.

clone_size	v_call	j_call	cdr3_aa
many	TRBV7-9	TRBJ2-3	CASSLSSGSTDTQYF
many	TRBV12-3/TRBV12-4	TRBJ2-1	CASSPQGGSYNEQFF
-	TRBV28	TRBJ2-7	CASSRLPRSYEQYF
few	TRBV7-2	TRBJ1-4	CASRLQGSNEKLFF
many	TRBV29-1	TRBJ2-5	CSVAAGGVTQYF
few	TRBV7-9	TRBJ2-3	CASMPGTDTQYF
many	TRBV5-6	TRBJ2-7	CASSWTSAYEQYF
few	TRBV3-1	TRBJ2-1	CASSQDAVLSSYNEQFF
-	TRBV29-1	TRBJ2-1	CSVESSGTYNEQFF
many	TRBV12-3/TRBV12-4	TRBJ2-1	CASRAQRDPYNEQFF
many	TRBV10-3	TRBJ1-1	CATEGQGGTEAFF
-	TRBV7-9	TRBJ2-7	CASSYSSGQRSYEQYF
few	TRBV18	TRBJ1-1	CASSPRADNTEAFF
-	TRBV12-3/TRBV12-4	TRBJ2-1	CASSPMEGNEQFF
-	TRBV12-3/TRBV12-4	TRBJ1-6	CASSGRQGSYNSPLHF
few	TRBV6-5	TRBJ1-1	CASSYPEGKAFF
many	TRBV5-1	TRBJ1-1	CASSWTDPKNTEAFF
many	TRBV29-1	TRBJ2-2	CSVAEPNTGELFF
few	TRBV30	TRBJ2-7	CAWSALAGVSYEQYF
many	TRBV27	TRBJ1-6	CASSTGTGFSPLHF
many	TRBV20-1	TRBJ1-5	CSARTGGRSQPQHF
few	TRBV6-2/TRBV6-3	TRBJ1-5	CASSYSKVIYQPQHF
few	TRBV20-1	TRBJ2-3	CSARYETGGRGDTQYF
many	TRBV12-3/TRBV12-4	TRBJ2-7	CASSGPGTGGSYEQYF
many	TRBV12-3/TRBV12-4	TRBJ2-2	CASSLLARATGELFF
-	TRBV3-1	TRBJ1-2	CASSQITGSHGYTF
many	TRBV7-2	TRBJ2-7	CASSPTSYEQYF
few	TRBV6-1	TRBJ2-2	CASSAGTGTITGELFF
many	TRBV12-3/TRBV12-4	TRBJ1-1	CASSPTEINTEAFF
few	TRBV3-1	TRBJ2-7	CACAGRANEQYF
few	TRBV12-3/TRBV12-4	TRBJ2-5	CASSRQGSTETQYF
few	TRBV19	TRBJ2-1	CASSIANSGRADNEQFF
-	TRBV6-1	TRBJ2-3	CASRRMHAPNTDTQYF
-	TRBV10-3	TRBJ2-5	CAISGGGGKETQYF